This T cell receptor beta chain emerged from a study of blood T cell repertoires in COVID-19. The CDR3 consists of 12 residues. CDR1 is MGHDK and CDR2 is SYGVNS in the germline V gene. Trimming cost V 8 bases and J 4 bases; bases outside gene matches: 4. Profiling relied on immunoSEQ multiplex PCR, and the TCRdb table lists in-frame clones only, not all of them. The sample records 300,000 to 350,000 clones, 90% being singletons. J is TRBJ1-2 and V is TRBV25-1; 7 bases align to TRBD1. Sequenced input: peripheral blood. This sequence originates from a woman younger than 45 with COVID-19, enrolled during active disease. This chain's CDR3 is CASSGTVYGYTF. CDR3 coding DNA: TGTGCCAGCTCCGGGACAGTCTATGGCTACACCTTC.